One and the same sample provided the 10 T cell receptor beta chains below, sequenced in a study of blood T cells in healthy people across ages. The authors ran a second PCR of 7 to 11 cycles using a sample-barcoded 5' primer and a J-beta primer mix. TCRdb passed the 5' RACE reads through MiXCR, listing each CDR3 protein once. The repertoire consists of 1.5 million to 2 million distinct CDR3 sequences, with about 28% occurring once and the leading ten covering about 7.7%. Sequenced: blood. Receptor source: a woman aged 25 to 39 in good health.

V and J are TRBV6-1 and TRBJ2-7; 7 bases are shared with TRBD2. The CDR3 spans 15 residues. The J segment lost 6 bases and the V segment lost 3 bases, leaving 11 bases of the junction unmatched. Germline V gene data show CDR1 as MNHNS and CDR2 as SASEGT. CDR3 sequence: CASSELTSFRAEQYF. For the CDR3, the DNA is TGTGCCAGCAGTGAGCTGACTAGCTTCCGGGCCGAGCAGTACTTC.

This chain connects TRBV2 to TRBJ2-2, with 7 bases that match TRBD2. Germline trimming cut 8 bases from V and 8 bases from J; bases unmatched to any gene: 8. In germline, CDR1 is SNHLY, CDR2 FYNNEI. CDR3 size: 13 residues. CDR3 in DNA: TGTGCCAGCCCTGGGCGGGAGAATGGGGAGCTGTTTTTT. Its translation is CASPGRENGELFF. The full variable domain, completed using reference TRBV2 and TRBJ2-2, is EPEVTQTPSHQVTQMGQEVILRCVPISNHLYFYWYRQILGQKVEFLVSFYNNEISEKSEIFDDQFSVERPDGSNFTLKIRSTKLEDSAMYFCASPGRENGELFFGEGSRLTVL.

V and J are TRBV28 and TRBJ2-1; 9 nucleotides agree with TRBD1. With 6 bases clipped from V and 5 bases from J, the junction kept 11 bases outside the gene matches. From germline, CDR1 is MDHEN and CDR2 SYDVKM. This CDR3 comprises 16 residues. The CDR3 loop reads CASSPPGTGTNNEQFF. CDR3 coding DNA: TGTGCCAGCAGCCCCCCGGGGACAGGGACCAACAATGAGCAGTTCTTC. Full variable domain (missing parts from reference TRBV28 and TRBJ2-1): DVKVTQSSRYLVKRTGEKVFLECVQDMDHENMFWYRQDPGLGLRLIYFSYDVKMKEKGDIPEGYSVSREKKERFSLILESASTNQTSMYLCASSPPGTGTNNEQFFGPGTRLTVL.

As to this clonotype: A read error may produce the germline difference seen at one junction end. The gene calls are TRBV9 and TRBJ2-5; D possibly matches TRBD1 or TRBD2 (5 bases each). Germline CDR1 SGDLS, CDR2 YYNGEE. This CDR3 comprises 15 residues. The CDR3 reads CASSVAGRGVETRYF. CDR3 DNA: TGTGCCAGCAGCGTTGCAGGACGAGGGGTAGAGACCCGGTACTTC.

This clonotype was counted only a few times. Here the CDR3 DNA reads TGCAGCGTTCCCACCGGGACAGGGTCTAACACAGATACGCAGTATTTT. Translated: CSVPTGTGSNTDTQYF. This chain connects TRBV29-1 to TRBJ2-3, with 9 bases identical to TRBD1. Germline CDR1 and CDR2: SQVTM and ANQGSEA. The CDR3 contains 16 residues. The V segment lost 5 bases and the J segment 2 bases; nucleotides outside the gene matches: 11.

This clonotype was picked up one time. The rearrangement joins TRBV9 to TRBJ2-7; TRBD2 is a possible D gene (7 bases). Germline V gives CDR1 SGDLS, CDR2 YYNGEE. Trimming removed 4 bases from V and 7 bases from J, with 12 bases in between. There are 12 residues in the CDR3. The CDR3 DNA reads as TGTGCCAGCAGCACCGCGGGGGCTGAGCAGTACTTC. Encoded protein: CASSTAGAEQYF.

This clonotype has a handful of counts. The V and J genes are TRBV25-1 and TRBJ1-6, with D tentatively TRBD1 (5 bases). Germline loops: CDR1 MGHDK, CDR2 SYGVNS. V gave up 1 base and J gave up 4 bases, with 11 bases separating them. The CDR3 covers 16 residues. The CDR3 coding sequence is TGTGCCAGCAGTGAATTGTCGAGACAGTATAATTCACCCCTCCACTTT. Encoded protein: CASSELSRQYNSPLHF.

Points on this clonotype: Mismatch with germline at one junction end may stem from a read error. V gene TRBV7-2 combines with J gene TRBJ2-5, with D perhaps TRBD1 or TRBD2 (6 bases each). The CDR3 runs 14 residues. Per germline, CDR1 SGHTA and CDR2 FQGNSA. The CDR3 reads CVSSLLSGDNEQYF. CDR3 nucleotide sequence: TGTGTCAGCAGCTTACTATCGGGGGACAATGAGCAGTACTTC.

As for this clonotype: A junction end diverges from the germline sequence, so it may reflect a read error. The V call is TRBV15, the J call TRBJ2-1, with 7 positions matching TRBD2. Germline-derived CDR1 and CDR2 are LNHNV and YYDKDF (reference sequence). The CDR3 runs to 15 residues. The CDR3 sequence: CTTSSKGLLLGEQFF. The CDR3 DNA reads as TGTACCACCAGCAGCAAGGGACTACTTTTAGGTGAGCAGTTCTTC.

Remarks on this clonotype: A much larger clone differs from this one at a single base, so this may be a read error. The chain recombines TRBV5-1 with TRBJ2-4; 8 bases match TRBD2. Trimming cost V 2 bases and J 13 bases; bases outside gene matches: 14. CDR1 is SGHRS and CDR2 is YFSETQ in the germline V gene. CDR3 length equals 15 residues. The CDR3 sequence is CASSLVAGTYNEQYF. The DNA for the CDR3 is TGCGCCAGCAGCTTAGTAGCGGGGACCTACAATGAGCAGTACTTC.